These 10 T cell receptor beta chains were all obtained from the same sample, sequenced in a study of T cell responses to AZD1222 COVID-19 vaccine. TCRdb's table, derived via immunoSEQ multiplex PCR, lists solely in-frame clones and lacks some. Of about 97,000 clones in the sample, more than 70% were seen once. The sequenced sample was peripheral blood, obtained 28 days after the second AZD1222 dose. The receptors here all came from an adult who received the AZD1222 COVID-19 vaccine.

The rearrangement joins TRBV5-1 to TRBJ1-2, with 11 bases matching TRBD1. Germline assignment: CDR1 SGHRS and CDR2 YFSETQ. V lost 1 base and J lost 4; bases outside the gene matches: 6. The CDR3 spans 16 residues. The CDR3: CASSLRGQGDVYGYTF. In DNA, the CDR3 is TGCGCCAGCAGCTTGAGGGGACAGGGGGACGTCTATGGCTACACCTTC.

V gene TRBV3-1 (or the pseudogene TRBV3-2) combines with J gene TRBJ2-5, with D maybe TRBD1 (5 bases). This CDR3 region has 14 residues. V dropped 4 bases and J dropped 7 bases, with 16 bases sitting between them. Germline lookup yields CDR1 LGHDT and CDR2 YNNKEL (reference sequence). CDR3 amino acids: CASSPVTELGTQYF. The CDR3 region has the DNA TGTGCCAGCAGCCCAGTGACAGAACTCGGGACCCAGTACTTC.

The chain employs TRBV11-2 and TRBJ2-1; the D is unclear. V lost 6 bases, J lost 4 bases, and 13 bases lay in between. CDR1 is SGHAT and CDR2 is FQNNGV in the germline V gene. The CDR3 loop spans 14 amino acids. CDR3 DNA sequence: TGTGCCAGCAGTTTTACCCGACAATACAATGAGCAGTTCTTC. It yields the protein CASSFTRQYNEQFF.

This sequence joins TRBV6-2 or TRBV6-3 and TRBJ2-7; 10 positions match TRBD1. The V and J ends lost 4 bases and 4 bases, in that order; junction bases with no gene match: 13. This CDR3 has 17 residues. Germline V lookup: CDR1 MNHEY, CDR2 SVGEGT. CDR3 DNA sequence: TGTGCCAGCAGTTCCCAGATAGGGACAGGGGTCCTGTACGAGCAGTACTTC. It is translated as CASSSQIGTGVLYEQYF.

This chain links TRBV19 with TRBJ2-7; 10 nucleotides line up with TRBD1. V dropped 8 bases and J dropped 4; count of bases not matched to a gene: 5. The germline CDR1 and CDR2 sequences are LNHDA and SQIVND (reference sequence). This CDR3 has 13 amino acids. Written as DNA, the CDR3 is TGTGCCAGTGGTTCGGGACAGGGGTACGAGCAGTACTTC. It specifies CASGSGQGYEQYF.

The chain employs TRBV27 and TRBJ1-2; TRBD1 aligns across 9 bases. Germline V gives CDR1 MNHEY, CDR2 SMNVEV (reference sequence). The trim removed 5 bases at V and 7 bases at J, leaving 2 bases unmatched. The CDR3 is made up of 12 amino acids. The DNA of the CDR3 is TGTGCCAGCAGTGACAGGGGGGCTGGCTACACCTTC. Its translation is CASSDRGAGYTF.

The chain employs TRBV4-3 and TRBJ1-2; D gene ambiguous. The CDR3 length is 15 residues. V was pared by 1 base and J by 4 bases, with 13 bases between. The germline gives CDR1 LGHNA, CDR2 YSLEER. This CDR3 is CASSQGAVGFYGYTF. Here the CDR3 DNA reads TGCGCCAGCAGCCAAGGGGCCGTGGGGTTCTATGGCTACACCTTC.

The chain uses TRBV5-4 and TRBJ2-1; the match to TRBD2 covers 9 bases. Germline CDR1 reads SGHNT; CDR2 reads YYREEE (reference sequence). The CDR3 spans 16 residues. The V gene end was trimmed by 9 bases and the J gene end by 4 bases; junction bases not matched to a gene: 14. This CDR3 reads CATEVSGGVRYNEQFF. As DNA, the CDR3 is TGTGCCACGGAGGTTAGCGGGGGTGTGAGGTACAATGAGCAGTTCTTC.

This chain uses TRBV9 with TRBJ1-1; perhaps TRBD1 as D (5 bases). The V end lost 0 bases, the J end lost 5 bases, and 8 bases lay between the germline ends. The CDR3 is 13 residues long. CDR1 SGDLS and CDR2 YYNGEE come from the germline V gene. The CDR3 reads CASSVGGATEAFF. In DNA, the CDR3 is TGTGCCAGCAGCGTAGGAGGGGCGACTGAAGCTTTCTTT.

This chain uses TRBV6-5 with TRBJ1-2, with D possibly matching TRBD1 (5 bases). Trimming left V 5 bases short and J 1 base short, with 11 bases between. Germline V gene lookup returns CDR1 MNHEY and CDR2 SVGAGI. The length of the CDR3 is 14 residues. CDR3 DNA: TGTGCCAGCAGTCGGGACCGTCTTAACTATGGCTACACCTTC. Translation: CASSRDRLNYGYTF.